Given below is one T cell receptor beta chain in context. Its antigen is currently unknown. The germline V gene encodes CDR1 ENHRY and CDR2 SYGVKD. After removal of 8 bases from V and 8 bases from J, the junction contained 8 bases not matched to a gene. The CDR3 is 13 residues long. This entry belongs to a study of cytomegalovirus exposure and HLA in healthy donors. 13 Jbeta primers and 60 Vbeta primers were used for the PCR. Profiled with immunoSEQ multiplex PCR; TCRdb holds only in-frame clones, not every one. The sample lists 90,000 to 110,000 clones, 78% occurring once. Study observations and caveats: According to a later analysis, most TCR beta chains associated with CMV appeared HLA-restricted.

This chain links TRBV10-3 with TRBJ2-1, with TRBD2 identical over 8 bases. Sample: PBMCs. This TCR derives from a male donor in good health and CMV-seronegative. The CDR3 spells CAIGYGRGHEQFF. The CDR3 DNA sequence: TGTGCCATCGGGTACGGGAGGGGCCATGAGCAGTTCTTC.